This note documents a single T cell receptor beta chain sequence. In the source study's methods: Quantification of nucleated cells was approximated via reference gene primer amplification. TCRdb keeps only in-frame clones here, not all; method: immunoSEQ multiplex PCR. V and J calls and clone size follow that table, whereas D and trimming were derived from the DNA. The table records around 120,000 clones, around 83% of them present only once. This entry comes from a study of blood T cell repertoires in COVID-19. About the study: Whether acute or convalescent, the COVID-19 samples came from the United States, Italy and Spain. Sample material is recorded as cDNA or gDNA derived from T cells, B-cell-depleted T cells, or PBMCs.

The CDR3 contains 14 residues. The V segment lost 2 bases and the J segment 3 bases; nucleotides outside the gene matches: 1. In germline, CDR1 is SGDLS, CDR2 YYNGEE. Sequencing used peripheral blood. The genes are TRBV9 and TRBJ2-5; 10 bases are shared with TRBD1. The receptor was derived from a man aged 80 or over with active or convalescent COVID-19. The CDR3 spells CASSVGTGEETQYF. DNA for the CDR3: TGTGCCAGCAGCGTCGGGACAGGGGAAGAGACCCAGTACTTC. Full variable domain (remainder filled in from reference TRBV9 and TRBJ2-5): DSGVTQTPKHLITATGQRVTLRCSPRSGDLSVYWYQQSLDQGLQFLIQYYNGEERAKGNILERFSAQQFPDLHSELNLSSLELGDSALYFCASSVGTGEETQYFGPGTRLLVL.